This T cell receptor (beta chain) was sequenced in a study of blood T cell repertoires in COVID-19. Study-level background: Samples taken during acute and convalescent COVID-19 were collected in the United States, Italy and Spain. Sources were T cells, B-cell-depleted T cells, or PBMCs; the material itself was cDNA or gDNA.

Per the study methods: Amplification of reference gene primers was used by the study to estimate nucleated cell counts. Some clones are missing from TCRdb's copy, which holds only in-frame ones; the method was immunoSEQ multiplex PCR. The D gene and trimming were derived from the DNA, and the V and J assignments and clone size from that table. Among over 90,000 clones listed, about 90% were seen once. The CDR3 loop spans 13 amino acids. Germline V lookup: CDR1 SEHNR, CDR2 FQNEAQ (reference sequence). V was cut by 4 bases and J by 2 bases, with 9 bases left in between. Sequencing used peripheral blood. The V and J genes are TRBV7-9 and TRBJ2-7; D not certain. The sequence was collected from a human donor in a cohort sampled during active COVID-19. CDR3 loop: CASSSGKPYEQYF. The CDR3 DNA reads TGTGCCAGCAGCTCAGGAAAACCCTACGAGCAGTACTTC.